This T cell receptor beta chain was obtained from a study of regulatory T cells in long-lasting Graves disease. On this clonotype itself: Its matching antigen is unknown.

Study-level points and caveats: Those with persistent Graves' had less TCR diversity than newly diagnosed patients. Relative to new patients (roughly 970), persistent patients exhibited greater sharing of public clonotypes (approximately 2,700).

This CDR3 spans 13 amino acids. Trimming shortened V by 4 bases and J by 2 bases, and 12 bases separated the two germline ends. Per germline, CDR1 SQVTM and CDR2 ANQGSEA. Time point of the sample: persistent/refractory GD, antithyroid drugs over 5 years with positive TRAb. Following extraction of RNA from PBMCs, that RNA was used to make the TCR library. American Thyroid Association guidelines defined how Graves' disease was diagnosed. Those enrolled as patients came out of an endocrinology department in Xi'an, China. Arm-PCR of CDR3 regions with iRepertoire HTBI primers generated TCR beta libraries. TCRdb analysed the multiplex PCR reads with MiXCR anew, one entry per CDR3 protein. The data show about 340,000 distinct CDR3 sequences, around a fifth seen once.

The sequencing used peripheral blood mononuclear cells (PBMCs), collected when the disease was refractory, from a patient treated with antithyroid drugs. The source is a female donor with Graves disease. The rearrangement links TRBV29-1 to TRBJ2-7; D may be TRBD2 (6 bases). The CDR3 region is CSVVREAPYEQYF. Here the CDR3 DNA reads TGCAGCGTTGTAAGGGAGGCCCCCTACGAGCAGTACTTC.